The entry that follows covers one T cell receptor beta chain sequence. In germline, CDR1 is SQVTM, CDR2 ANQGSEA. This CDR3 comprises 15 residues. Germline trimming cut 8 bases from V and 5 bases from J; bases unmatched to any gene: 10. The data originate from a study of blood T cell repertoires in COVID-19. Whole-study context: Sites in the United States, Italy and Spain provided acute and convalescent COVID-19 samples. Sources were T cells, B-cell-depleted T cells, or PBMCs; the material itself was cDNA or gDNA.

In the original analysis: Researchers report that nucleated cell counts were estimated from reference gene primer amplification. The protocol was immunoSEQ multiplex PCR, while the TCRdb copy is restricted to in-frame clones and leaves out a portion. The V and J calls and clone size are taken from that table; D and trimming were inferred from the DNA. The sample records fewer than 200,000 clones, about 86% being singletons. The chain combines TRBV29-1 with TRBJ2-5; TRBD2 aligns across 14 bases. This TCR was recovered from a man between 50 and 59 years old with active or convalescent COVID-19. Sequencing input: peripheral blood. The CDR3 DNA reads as TGCAGCTCCCGACTAGCGGGGGGGCCTGGGGAGACCCAGTACTTC. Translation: CSSRLAGGPGETQYF.